This TCR beta chain was retrieved from a study of shared clonotypes between healthy human individuals. Whole-study context: Per-donor plates numbered three CD4 naive, three CD4 memory, two CD8 naive and one CD8 memory.

Sequencing was performed with immunoSEQ multiplex PCR; in TCRdb, only in-frame clones are kept and a portion is missing. The sample holds approximately 1,000,000 clones, approximately 80% seen once. Germline loops: CDR1 LNHDA, CDR2 SQIVND (reference sequence). Between the trimmed V and J ends, which lost 8 bases and 5 bases, there was a span of 18 bases. This CDR3 is built from 15 residues. The sample taken for sequencing was memory CD4+ T cells from PBMCs. This sample's subset: CD45RA-negative fraction. This TCR came from a man younger than 30 in good health. Some clones in this sample may be carry-over from other donors' samples. V and J are TRBV19 and TRBJ2-2; D remains ambiguous. DNA for the CDR3: TGTGCCAGTTCTTGGGGTCTCGGGCGGACCGGGGAGCTGTTTTTT. Translating gives CASSWGLGRTGELFF.